This TCR beta chain was retrieved from a study of T cells in Graves' hyperthyroidism and ophthalmopathy. Notes on the study in general: Also found in blood were most expanded thyroid clonotypes above 0.001.

For ophthalmopathy patients, the Clinical Activity Score was at least 3 and the NOSPECS grade at least 4; duration was under 3 months. PBMCs came from over 8.5 ml fresh peripheral blood. Template material for amplifying TCR beta CDR3 regions consisted of RNA transcripts. HTBI primers drove first-round RT-PCR of the TCR CDR3. Via MiXCR, TCRdb re-called the multiplex PCR reads, giving one row per CDR3 protein. Of a few hundred thousand distinct CDR3 sequences in the sample, approximately 20% were seen once. A word on this clonotype: The target antigen is unknown.

This CDR3 has 14 amino acids. Germline assignment: CDR1 MNHEY and CDR2 SMNVEV (reference sequence). Trimming took off 3 bases at V and 2 bases at J, with 11 bases between the two ends. The chain combines TRBV27 with TRBJ2-7; perhaps D is TRBD1 or TRBD2 (6 bases each). The receptor comes from a man younger than 45 with Graves' ophthalmopathy. Sequencing was performed on blood. The CDR3 is CASSFRGLPYEQYF. DNA of the CDR3: TGTGCCAGCAGTTTCCGGGGGCTCCCCTACGAGCAGTACTTC.